These 20 T cell receptor beta chains share one sample of origin, sequenced in a study of T-cell reconstitution after alpha-beta-depleted transplantation in children. Using unique molecular identifiers, the investigators prepared the TCRbeta library. TCRdb redid the calling of the PCR reads with MiXCR, one entry per CDR3 protein. Of 450,000 to 700,000 distinct CDR3 sequences in the sample, 25% to 30% were seen once. Sequenced here: PBMCs, sampled before TCRalphabeta/CD19-depleted stem cell transplant. These receptors originate from a boy under three years old with Wiskott-Aldrich syndrome, due to receive a stem cell transplant.

This sequence joins TRBV20-1 and TRBJ2-5; TRBD2 matches 7 bases. V dropped 5 bases and J dropped 2; count of bases not matched to a gene: 8. This CDR3 spans 14 amino acids. Germline loops: CDR1 DFQATT, CDR2 SNEGSKA (reference sequence). The CDR3 coding sequence is TGCAGTGCTCCTAGCGGTCAGCAGCAAGAGACCCAGTACTTC. It codes for CSAPSGQQQETQYF.

The genes are TRBV20-1 and TRBJ2-7; D is perhaps TRBD1 or TRBD2 (6 bases each). The CDR3 is 11 amino acids. Per germline, CDR1 DFQATT and CDR2 SNEGSKA (reference sequence). V dropped 8 bases and J dropped 3 bases, with 11 bases sitting between them. CDR3 residues: CSPGGLYEQYF. Written as DNA, the CDR3 is TGCAGTCCCGGGGGCCTCTACGAGCAGTACTTC.

This clonotype was seen only a few times. The V and J genes are TRBV20-1 and TRBJ1-3, with D possibly being TRBD1 (6 bases). The germline V gene has CDR1 DFQATT and CDR2 SNEGSKA (reference sequence). The CDR3 runs to 15 residues. V was clipped by 3 bases and J by 1 base, with 13 bases between them. CDR3 in DNA: TGCAGTGCTAGGGCAGGGGCCCCATCTGGAAACACCATATATTTT. Its protein is CSARAGAPSGNTIYF.

This clonotype showed up just a few times. The chain has TRBV29-1 and TRBJ2-1; D is ambiguous. Germline values: CDR1 SQVTM, CDR2 ANQGSEA. Deletions cut 4 bases from V and 0 bases from J, with 10 bases between. This CDR3 region has 14 residues. The CDR3 nucleotides are TGCAGCGTTGTTCGGGTTGGCTCCTACAATGAGCAGTTCTTC. Translating gives CSVVRVGSYNEQFF.

There are a few counts of this clonotype. The chain employs TRBV20-1 and TRBJ2-7, with 7 nucleotides matching TRBD2. The CDR3 extends over 16 amino acids. The junction had 10 bases not matched to a gene; V was cut back by 0 bases and J by 2 bases. Germline V gene lookup returns CDR1 DFQATT and CDR2 SNEGSKA (reference sequence). DNA for the CDR3: TGCAGTGCTAGAGATCTAGGGCTAGCGGCGGCCTACGAGCAGTACTTC. Translation gives CSARDLGLAAAYEQYF.

This clonotype has only a few counts. The rearrangement links TRBV4-1 to TRBJ2-2, with 9 positions matching TRBD2. Germline CDR1 is MGHRA and CDR2 is YSYEKL. This CDR3 has 19 amino acids. Germline trimming cut 3 bases from V and 4 bases from J; bases unmatched to any gene: 15. Written as DNA, the CDR3 is TGCGCCAGCAGCCAGACCGAGGGACTAGCTTGGGAACTCACCGGGGAGCTGTTTTTT. Its translation: CASSQTEGLAWELTGELFF.

The gene calls are TRBV15 and TRBJ2-7; D gene unclear. This CDR3 is built from 13 residues. The V gene lost 1 base and the J gene lost 3 bases, with 7 bases spanning the gap. The germline V gene has CDR1 LNHNV and CDR2 YYDKDF (reference sequence). The CDR3 DNA is TGTGCCACCAGCAGAGGCCTGGACTACGAGCAGTACTTC. It encodes CATSRGLDYEQYF.

The genes are TRBV5-1 and TRBJ2-1, with TRBD2 matching over 10 bases. This CDR3 is built from 14 residues. V lost 4 bases to trimming and J lost 8 bases; unmatched junction nucleotides: 6. From germline, CDR1 is SGHRS and CDR2 YFSETQ. The CDR3 loop reads CASSPSGRSHEQFF. Here the CDR3 DNA reads TGCGCCAGCAGCCCTAGCGGGAGAAGCCATGAGCAGTTCTTC. Full variable domain (rest looked up from reference TRBV5-1 and TRBJ2-1): KAGVTQTPRYLIKTRGQQVTLSCSPISGHRSVSWYQQTPGQGLQFLFEYFSETQRNKGNFPGRFSGRQFSNSRSEMNVSTLELGDSALYLCASSPSGRSHEQFFGPGTRLTVL.

This chain joins TRBV28 and TRBJ2-4; D may be TRBD2 (5 bases). Germline CDR1 is MDHEN and CDR2 is SYDVKM. There are 14 residues in the CDR3. The V and J ends lost 3 bases and 7 bases respectively, with 13 bases between them. Here the CDR3 reads CASSLGPRGNIQYF. The CDR3 bases are TGTGCCAGCAGTTTGGGTCCCCGAGGGAACATTCAGTACTTC.

There are many counts of this clonotype. The V and J genes are TRBV6-5 and TRBJ2-5, with a tentative D call TRBD2 (6 bases). Germline V gene data show CDR1 as MNHEY and CDR2 as SVGAGI. CDR3 length: 14 residues. V was clipped by 0 bases and J by 7 bases, with 12 bases between them. CDR3 residues: CASSYSAGYVTQYF. CDR3 coding DNA: TGTGCCAGCAGTTACTCGGCGGGGTACGTGACCCAGTACTTC.

This chain links TRBV28 with TRBJ2-5, with 10 bases that match TRBD1. V shed 0 bases and J 3 bases; nucleotides not matched to a gene: 1. The CDR3 consists of 15 residues. Germline V gene data show CDR1 as MDHEN and CDR2 as SYDVKM. The DNA for the CDR3 is TGTGCCAGCAGTTTATGGGGACAGGGGAAAGAGACCCAGTACTTC. Translation gives CASSLWGQGKETQYF.

This clonotype was picked up a small number of times. V usage is TRBV5-6 and J usage is TRBJ1-4, with unresolved D. Deletions cut 2 bases from V and 2 bases from J, with 10 bases between. The CDR3 covers 15 residues. CDR1 is SGHDT, CDR2 YYEEEE, per germline. CDR3 DNA: TGTGCCAGCAGCTTATTTAGCTCGACTAATGAAAAACTGTTTTTT. It encodes CASSLFSSTNEKLFF.

V usage is TRBV5-1 and J usage is TRBJ2-1, with no clear D. The CDR3 contains 14 residues. The germline V and J ends were trimmed by 3 bases and 8 bases, with 15 bases remaining between them. Germline values: CDR1 SGHRS, CDR2 YFSETQ. The CDR3 bases are TGCGCCAGCAGCTCGAGGCTGAGAGAAGATGAGCAGTTCTTC. This translates into CASSSRLREDEQFF.

This chain links TRBV5-1 with TRBJ2-3; D gene unclear. V lost 6 bases, J lost 2 bases, and 10 bases lay in between. This CDR3 contains 13 residues. CDR1 and CDR2 (germline): SGHRS, YFSETQ. CDR3 protein: CASNDVPTDTQYF. Here the CDR3 DNA reads TGCGCCAGCAACGACGTCCCCACAGATACGCAGTATTTT.

The chain employs TRBV5-1 and TRBJ2-7; 8 bases fit TRBD2. Looked up from germline, CDR1 is SGHRS and CDR2 is YFSETQ. V lost 2 bases and J lost 4; bases outside the gene matches: 5. The CDR3 contains 14 residues. The CDR3 here is CASSFVAGTYEQYF. The DNA for the CDR3 is TGCGCCAGCAGCTTTGTAGCGGGGACTTACGAGCAGTACTTC.

In this sample, this clonotype turned up a few times. The CDR3 sequence: CSVVPVSSGSPYEQYF. For the CDR3, the DNA is TGCAGCGTTGTTCCGGTTTCTAGCGGGAGCCCCTACGAGCAGTACTTC. This rearrangement joins TRBV29-1 to TRBJ2-7; 10 nucleotides agree with TRBD2. J lost 2 bases, V lost 4 bases, and 11 bases had no gene match. CDR1 and CDR2 (germline): SQVTM, ANQGSEA. The CDR3 extends over 16 amino acids.

This clonotype was seen more than once but under ten times. The chain employs TRBV20-1 and TRBJ2-1; 9 bases match TRBD2. Germline-derived CDR1 and CDR2 are DFQATT and SNEGSKA (reference sequence). The V segment lost 6 bases and the J segment 10 bases; nucleotides outside the gene matches: 7. CDR3 length: 12 amino acids. DNA of the CDR3: TGCAGTGCCCACAGCGGACTAGCGGAGCAGTTCTTC. It translates to CSAHSGLAEQFF.

The chain recombines TRBV5-5 with TRBJ2-1; 14 nucleotides line up with TRBD2. The CDR3 is made up of 15 amino acids. V lost 4 bases, J lost 7 bases, and 4 bases stayed unmatched. Germline CDR1 is SGHKS and CDR2 is YYEKEE (reference sequence). The CDR3 loop reads CASSRGLAGANEQFF. DNA for the CDR3: TGTGCCAGCAGCCGGGGACTAGCGGGAGCTAATGAGCAGTTCTTC. The complete variable domain, with remaining parts taken from reference TRBV5-5 and TRBJ2-1, reads DAGVTQSPTHLIKTRGQQVTLRCSPISGHKSVSWYQQVLGQGPQFIFQYYEKEERGRGNFPDRFSARQFPNYSSELNVNALLLGDSALYLCASSRGLAGANEQFFGPGTRLTVL.

The chain links TRBV3-1 to TRBJ2-3; 9 bases are shared with TRBD2. CDR3 length: 17 amino acids. Germline-derived CDR1 and CDR2 are LGHDT and YNNKEL (reference sequence). After removal of 4 bases from V and 1 base from J, the junction contained 9 bases not matched to a gene. For the CDR3, the DNA is TGTGCCAGCAGCCGCGAGACTAGCGGAGCACGCACAGATACGCAGTATTTT. Protein product: CASSRETSGARTDTQYF.

This clonotype was found a few times. The chain joins TRBV20-1 to TRBJ1-4, with D possibly TRBD1 on 5 matching bases. The CDR3 sequence is 13 residues long. The V gene's germline CDR1 is DFQATT and CDR2 SNEGSKA (reference sequence). The V and J ends lost 6 bases and 5 bases respectively, with 13 bases between them. Here the CDR3 DNA reads TGCAGTGCCCAGACAGTCCTGAATGAAAAACTGTTTTTT. As protein: CSAQTVLNEKLFF.